This TCR beta chain appears in the sequencing data of a study of blood T cell repertoires in COVID-19. Study information: Whether acute or convalescent, the COVID-19 samples came from the United States, Italy and Spain.

Study processing details: From reference gene primer amplification, estimates of nucleated cell counts were derived. This table comes from immunoSEQ multiplex PCR, and its TCRdb copy is limited to in-frame clones, with some not included. V and J calls and clone size are as listed in that table; D and trimming were resolved from the DNA. The sample holds around 440,000 clones, around 88% seen once. A note on this clone: One junction end does not reproduce the germline sequence, and a read error may be involved.

This CDR3 is built from 15 residues. Germline-derived CDR1 and CDR2 are LGHDT and YNNKEL (reference sequence). It was during active infection that Seattle patients were enrolled and then longitudinally followed. The V call is TRBV3-1 (or the pseudogene TRBV3-2), the J call TRBJ2-4, with 7 positions matching TRBD1. Sequences were obtained from peripheral blood. The TCR was taken from a woman aged 45-65 years with COVID-19, enrolled during active disease. In DNA, the CDR3 is TGTGCCAGCAGCCAACACCCCGGGACAGCCTTGAGTCTGAGCTTC. It encodes CASSQHPGTALSLSF.